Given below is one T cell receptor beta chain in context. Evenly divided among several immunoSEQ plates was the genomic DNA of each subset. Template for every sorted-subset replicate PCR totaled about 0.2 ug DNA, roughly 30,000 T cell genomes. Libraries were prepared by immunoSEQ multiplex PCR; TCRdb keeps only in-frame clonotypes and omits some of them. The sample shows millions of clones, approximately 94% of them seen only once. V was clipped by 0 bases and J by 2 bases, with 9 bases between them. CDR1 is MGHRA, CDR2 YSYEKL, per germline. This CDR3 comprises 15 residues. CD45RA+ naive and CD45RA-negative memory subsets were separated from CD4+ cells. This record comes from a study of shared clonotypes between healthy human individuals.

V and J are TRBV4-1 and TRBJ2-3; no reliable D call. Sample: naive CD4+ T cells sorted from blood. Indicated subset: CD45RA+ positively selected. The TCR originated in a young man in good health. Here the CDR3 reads CASSQDRPDTDTQYF. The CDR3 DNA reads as TGCGCCAGCAGCCAAGATCGGCCAGACACAGATACGCAGTATTTT.